This T cell receptor (beta chain) originates from a study of CD8 T cells in Susac syndrome. Study-level results: That the number of individuals in its TCR sequencing and HLA analysis was relatively small was acknowledged by the study.

Germline values: CDR1 SGHTA, CDR2 FQGNSA. V was clipped by 5 bases and J by 5 bases, with 8 bases between them. This CDR3 is 12 amino acids long. RNA, at roughly 0.5 to 1 ug, was reverse transcribed with random hexamers. immunoSEQ multiplex PCR amplified TCR beta CDR3 across 54 Vbeta, 13 Jbeta. TCRdb passed the immunoSEQ multiplex PCR reads through MiXCR, listing each CDR3 protein once. The sample carries approximately 230,000 distinct CDR3 sequences, around 95% recorded once. CD8+ and CD4+ T cells from blood underwent TCR beta sequencing. In contrast to the negatively isolated CD8+ and CD4+ T cells, TEMRA cells were FACS-enriched. With regard to this clonotype: Its antigen remains unidentified.

The source material was CD4+ T cells from PBMCs. The receptor was derived from a human donor with multiple sclerosis. The chain recombines TRBV7-2 with TRBJ2-3; D may be TRBD1 (5 bases). The CDR3 region is CASSVRVDTQYF. DNA of the CDR3: TGTGCCAGCAGCGTCAGGGTAGATACGCAGTATTTT. Full variable domain (missing parts from reference TRBV7-2 and TRBJ2-3): GAGVSQSPSNKVTEKGKDVELRCDPISGHTALYWYRQSLGQGLEFLIYFQGNSAPDKSGLPSDRFSAERTGGSVSTLTIQRTQQEDSAVYLCASSVRVDTQYFGPGTRLTVL.